These 25 T cell receptor beta chains were sequenced from one sample in a study of T cell clonality in common variable immunodeficiency. The data were produced by immunoSEQ multiplex PCR, yet TCRdb's version contains in-frame clones alone and is incomplete. This sample carries about 39,000 clones, none of them present only once. The sample consisted of peripheral blood mononuclear cells. The receptors here all came from a person between 18 and 75 years old in good health.

This clone was recorded at least ten times. The CDR3 end falls 3 residues outside the read, so it is completed with the germline J gene. The chain links TRBV19 to TRBJ2-1; TRBD2 matches 10 bases. CDR1 and CDR2 from the germline V gene are LNHDA and SQIVND (reference sequence). V was clipped by 3 bases and J by 6 bases; unmatched bases: 5. The CDR3 length is 15 residues. The CDR3 sequence: CASSISGRGLNEQFF. The DNA read from the CDR3 is TGTGCCAGTAGTATCAGCGGGAGGGGTCTCAATGAG.

This clone appeared many times. CDR3 residues: CASSLSTGAGYTF. The covered CDR3 bases are TGTGCCAGCAGTTTATCCACAGGGGCTGGC. The chain is built from TRBV27 and TRBJ1-2; 7 positions agree with TRBD1. The CDR3 end is not reached by the read, which stops 3 residues before it; the germline J gene fills it in. CDR3 size: 13 residues. Germline V gene lookup returns CDR1 MNHEY and CDR2 SMNVEV (reference sequence). Losses at the gene ends were 0 bases for V and 7 bases for J; bases not matched to a gene: 2.

This clone was seen a few times. The read gets to within 3 residues of the CDR3 end, and the germline J gene fills in the rest. The chain uses TRBV20-1 and TRBJ1-1; D is uncertain. The V end lost 2 bases, the J end lost 3 bases, and 13 bases lay between the germline ends. Germline assignment: CDR1 DFQATT and CDR2 SNEGSKA (reference sequence). CDR3 length: 14 residues. The chain's CDR3 is CSARYGGWDTEAFF. The part of the CDR3 DNA that was read is TGCAGTGCTAGATATGGCGGTTGGGACACTGAA.

This clone was picked up many times. Coverage ceases 3 residues before the CDR3 finishes, and the germline J gene fills in the end. J is TRBJ1-2 and V is TRBV20-1; tentative D call: TRBD1 (6 bases). CDR3 size: 14 residues. The V end lost 6 bases, the J end lost 4 bases, and 18 bases lay between the germline ends. Germline-derived CDR1 and CDR2 are DFQATT and SNEGSKA (reference sequence). CDR3 sequence: CSATGWGLGYGYTF. The CDR3 bases that were read are TGCAGTGCCACGGGTTGGGGGCTAGGCTATGGC.

This clone came up many times. The CDR3 end falls 3 residues outside the read, so it is completed with the germline J gene. The J gene is TRBJ2-5, the V gene TRBV7-9; possible D gene TRBD2, 6 bases. CDR1 is SEHNR, CDR2 FQNEAQ, per germline (reference sequence). The CDR3 totals 15 residues. Trimming took off 5 bases at V and 3 bases at J, with 16 bases between the two ends. CDR3 protein: CASSHGGRGKETQYF. The CDR3 DNA, read in part, is TGTGCCAGCAGCCACGGAGGCCGGGGGAAAGAGACC.

This clone appeared many times. CDR3 amino acids: CASSFGSSNGANVLFF. The sequenced CDR3 bases are TGCGCCAGCAGCTTCGGCAGCTCGAATGGGGCCAACGTA. The chain combines TRBV5-1 with TRBJ1-4; a weak D match, TRBD1 (5 bases). The sequence runs out 3 residues before the end of the CDR3; the remainder is reconstructed from the germline J gene. CDR1 and CDR2 from the germline V gene are SGHRS and YFSETQ. This CDR3 is built from 16 residues.

This clone has more than one count but fewer than ten. Partial CDR3 DNA: TGTGCCAGCAGCTTATTTGCCCAGCGGGAGTACGAG. As protein: CASSLFAQREYE. From start to end, the CDR3 is CASSLFAQREYEQYF. This chain joins TRBV7-2 and TRBJ2-7, with TRBD2 matching over 8 bases. The CDR3 end lies 3 residues beyond the end of the read and is filled in from the germline J gene. Germline-derived CDR1 and CDR2 are SGHTA and FQGNSA. There are 15 residues in the CDR3. V shed 2 bases, J shed 4 bases, and the junction held 7 bases outside the gene matches.

There are many counts of this clone. The CDR3 end falls 3 residues outside the read, so it is completed with the germline J gene. This chain uses TRBV20-1 with TRBJ1-3; 8 bases map to TRBD1. CDR1 is DFQATT, CDR2 SNEGSKA, per germline (reference sequence). The trim removed 0 bases at V and 2 bases at J, leaving 6 bases unmatched. This CDR3 comprises 16 residues. CDR3 bases read: TGCAGTGCTAGAGATGTCCAGGGGGCGCCTGGAAACACC. This gives the protein CSARDVQGAPGNT. The full CDR3 sequence reads CSARDVQGAPGNTIYF.

This clone was detected only a few times. The missing CDR3 end, 3 residues past where the read stops, is filled in from the germline J gene. Different DNA sequences within this sample yield the same CDR3. V gene TRBV19 combines with J gene TRBJ1-3, with D possibly matching TRBD1 (6 bases). The germline V gene encodes CDR1 LNHDA and CDR2 SQIVND (reference sequence). This CDR3 spans 15 amino acids. V shed 10 bases and J shed 4 bases, with 20 bases lying between them. The CDR3 bases that were read are TGTGCCACAACGCTTGAAGGGGGATACGGAAACACC. Translation: CATTLEGGYGNT. The whole CDR3 reads CATTLEGGYGNTIYF.

In this sample, this clone turned up many times. The read terminates 3 residues ahead of where the CDR3 ends, so the germline J gene completes it. The chain combines TRBV29-1 with TRBJ2-3; TRBD2 matches 8 bases. The CDR3 sequence is 14 residues long. Germline V CDR1 and CDR2: SQVTM, ANQGSEA. The trim removed 3 bases at V and 4 bases at J, leaving 6 bases unmatched. The covered CDR3 bases are TGCAGCGTTGATTTGGGACTAGGGTCAGATACG. The encoded protein is CSVDLGLGSDT. The full CDR3 reads CSVDLGLGSDTQYF.

There are many counts of this clone. Partial CDR3 DNA: TGTGCCAGCAGCGCCACAGGGGCTGGAAACACC. Encoded protein: CASSATGAGNT. The whole CDR3 region reads CASSATGAGNTIYF. V usage is TRBV2 and J usage is TRBJ1-3; 7 bases are shared with TRBD1. The CDR3 goes on 3 residues after the read ends, and that part is filled in from the germline J gene. V lost 6 bases and J lost 2; bases outside the gene matches: 4. Germline values: CDR1 SNHLY, CDR2 FYNNEI. The CDR3 consists of 14 residues.

This clone was picked up a small number of times. The read ends 3 residues before the CDR3 terminus; that terminus is restored from the germline J gene. The V gene is TRBV7-9, the J gene TRBJ1-1; the match to TRBD1 covers 9 bases. The ends lost 3 bases at V and 5 bases at J; junction bases unmatched: 7. This CDR3 is built from 15 residues. Germline V gives CDR1 SEHNR, CDR2 FQNEAQ (reference sequence). The part of the CDR3 DNA that was read is TGTGCCAGCAGCTTCCCGGGACAGGGAAGAACTGAA. Its translation: CASSFPGQGRTE. In full, the CDR3 reads CASSFPGQGRTEAFF.

At least ten counts were recorded for this clone. The read is 3 residues too short to cover the CDR3 end, so that end is filled in from the germline J gene. J is TRBJ1-5 and V is TRBV19, with a tentative D call TRBD1 (5 bases). Trimming cost V 4 bases and J 1 base, with 14 bases left between them. Looked up from germline, CDR1 is LNHDA and CDR2 is SQIVND (reference sequence). The length of the CDR3 is 16 residues. CDR3 DNA, as far as it was read: TGTGCCAGTAGTAAGGGGATGAGGGCGAGCAATCAGCCC. Translating it yields CASSKGMRASNQP. The entire CDR3 protein reads CASSKGMRASNQPQHF. The complete variable domain, with remaining parts taken from reference TRBV19 and TRBJ1-5, reads DGGITQSPKYLFRKEGQNVTLSCEQNLNHDAMYWYRQDPGQGLRLIYYSQIVNDFQKGDIAEGYSVSREKKESFPLTVTSAQKNPTAFYLCASSKGMRASNQPQHFGDGTRLSIL.

This clone has a count of ten or more. The sequenced fragment ends 3 residues before the CDR3 boundary, so the rest is inferred from the germline J gene. The chain links TRBV19 to TRBJ2-5; perhaps TRBD1 as D (6 bases). This CDR3 region has 16 residues. Trimming took 5 bases from V and 1 from J, leaving 17 bases between them. Germline CDR1 reads LNHDA; CDR2 reads SQIVND (reference sequence). The chain's CDR3 is CASSPIQGRGQETQYF. CDR3 DNA, as far as it was read: TGTGCCAGTAGTCCGATACAGGGCAGGGGCCAAGAGACC. Full variable domain (outside the CDR3, taken from reference TRBV19 and TRBJ2-5): DGGITQSPKYLFRKEGQNVTLSCEQNLNHDAMYWYRQDPGQGLRLIYYSQIVNDFQKGDIAEGYSVSREKKESFPLTVTSAQKNPTAFYLCASSPIQGRGQETQYFGPGTRLLVL.

The table lists this clone with many counts. The read comes to an end 3 residues before the CDR3 does, leaving the germline J gene to fill in the end. This chain connects TRBV12-3 or TRBV12-4 to TRBJ1-4; no definite D call. CDR3 length: 12 residues. V lost 6 bases and J lost 10, with 12 bases in between. The CDR3 protein is CASRATGLKLFF. The CDR3 DNA, read in part, is TGTGCCAGCAGGGCGACTGGGTTAAAA.

Many counts were recorded for this clone. Read sequence stops 3 residues before the CDR3 end, and the germline J gene provides the missing end. This chain connects TRBV5-6 to TRBJ1-4, with D tentatively TRBD1 (5 bases). The CDR3 length is 14 residues. Germline CDR1 and CDR2: SGHDT and YYEEEE. V was trimmed by 5 bases and J by 7 bases, leaving 15 bases between them. CDR3 amino acids: CASRSGTPGEKLFF. CDR3 DNA, as far as it was read: TGTGCCAGCAGAAGCGGGACGCCGGGTGAAAAA.

This clone has ten or more counts. The CDR3 goes on 3 residues after the read ends, and that part is filled in from the germline J gene. The rearrangement joins TRBV7-2 to TRBJ2-7; 8 nucleotides line up with TRBD1. Losses at the gene ends were 4 bases for V and 2 bases for J; bases not matched to a gene: 7. Germline lookup yields CDR1 SGHTA and CDR2 FQGNSA. CDR3 length: 15 residues. The sequenced CDR3 bases are TGTGCCAGCAGCTCCCGACAGGGGACAACCTACGAG. Translation gives CASSSRQGTTYE. The entire CDR3 sequence reads CASSSRQGTTYEQYF.

This clone showed up many times. The sequenced fragment ends 3 residues before the CDR3 boundary, so the rest is inferred from the germline J gene. The chain is built from TRBV5-1 and TRBJ2-5, with 10 bases fitting TRBD2. With 0 bases clipped from V and 6 bases from J, the junction kept 11 bases outside the gene matches. CDR1 is SGHRS and CDR2 is YFSETQ in the germline V gene. This CDR3 is built from 17 residues. The CDR3 here is CASSLELAGPLGKTQYF. The DNA read from the CDR3 is TGCGCCAGCAGCTTGGAACTAGCGGGGCCCCTCGGAAAGACC.

Ten or more counts support this clone. The read halts 3 residues ahead of the CDR3 end, with the missing end drawn from the germline J gene. This sequence joins TRBV19 and TRBJ1-5, with TRBD1 matching over 7 bases. J was trimmed by 1 base and V by 10 bases; bases with no gene match: 4. The CDR3 is 13 residues long. Germline assignment: CDR1 LNHDA and CDR2 SQIVND (reference sequence). CDR3 protein: CATTDRSNQPQHF. Partial CDR3 DNA: TGTGCCACTACGGACAGGAGCAATCAGCCC.

This clone was counted between two and nine times. From the germline J gene comes the end of the CDR3, since the read stops 3 residues before it. This chain connects TRBV27 to TRBJ2-5; tentatively, D is TRBD1 (5 bases). The germline V gene encodes CDR1 MNHEY and CDR2 SMNVEV (reference sequence). Trimming removed 3 bases at V and 5 bases at J, with 13 bases between. The CDR3 spans 14 residues. The CDR3 sequence is CASSFGDSRETQYF. The sequenced part of the CDR3 DNA is TGTGCCAGCAGTTTCGGTGACAGTCGGGAGACC.

As to this clone: From the germline J gene comes the end of the CDR3, since the read stops 3 residues before it. V usage is TRBV20-1 and J usage is TRBJ2-3, with TRBD2 as a possible D gene (7 bases). Germline CDR1 reads DFQATT; CDR2 reads SNEGSKA (reference sequence). CDR3 length equals 13 residues. Incomplete CDR3 DNA: TGCAGTGCTAGGTCGGGGGGCATAGAGACG. It is translated as CSARSGGIET. The full CDR3 sequence reads CSARSGGIETQYF.

At least ten counts were recorded for this clone. The CDR3 is cut off 3 residues early in the read; its end comes from the germline J gene. This chain uses TRBV9 with TRBJ2-1; D gene uncertain. V was shortened by 0 bases and J by 5 bases, with 12 bases between the two germline ends. The CDR3 loop spans 15 amino acids. The V gene's germline CDR1 is SGDLS and CDR2 YYNGEE. CDR3 loop: CASSVAGSPNNEQFF. The sequenced CDR3 bases are TGTGCCAGCAGCGTAGCTGGTAGTCCCAACAATGAG.

This clone occurred many times. The CDR3 extends 3 residues past the end of the read, so its final part is completed from the germline J gene. The rearrangement links TRBV2 to TRBJ2-1; 12 bases map to TRBD2. The CDR3 has 14 amino acids. Trimming cost V 7 bases and J 8 bases; bases outside gene matches: 6. CDR1 is SNHLY and CDR2 is FYNNEI in the germline V gene. CDR3 residues: CASTSGRADDEQFF. The CDR3 DNA, read in part, is TGTGCCAGCACTAGCGGGAGGGCCGACGATGAG.

This clone has a count of ten or more. The missing CDR3 end, 3 residues past where the read stops, is filled in from the germline J gene. J is TRBJ2-7 and V is TRBV7-9, with D maybe TRBD2 (6 bases). Germline CDR1 reads SEHNR; CDR2 reads FQNEAQ (reference sequence). V was trimmed by 5 bases and J by 2 bases, leaving 13 bases between them. The CDR3 spans 14 residues. The part of the CDR3 DNA that was read is TGTGCCAGCAGCCCCCCCGGGGGTACCTACGAG. It specifies CASSPPGGTYE. The whole CDR3 sequence is CASSPPGGTYEQYF.

In the case of this clone: The read gets to within 3 residues of the CDR3 end, and the germline J gene fills in the rest. This chain links TRBV7-9 with TRBJ2-1; TRBD2 agrees at 8 bases. The J segment lost 5 bases and the V segment lost 2 bases, leaving 5 bases of the junction unmatched. Germline V gene sequence: CDR1 SEHNR, CDR2 FQNEAQ (reference sequence). The CDR3 is made up of 15 amino acids. The sequenced part of the CDR3 DNA is TGTGCCAGCAGCTTAATAGCGGGGTTACACAATGAG. Translating it yields CASSLIAGLHNE. The CDR3 reads in full as CASSLIAGLHNEQFF.